This TCR beta chain was sequenced for a study of cytomegalovirus exposure and HLA in healthy donors. Overall study results and limits: The authors listed around 150 TCR beta chains as cytomegalovirus-associated.

TCRdb's copy holds only in-frame clones and misses some; the assay was immunoSEQ multiplex PCR. The sample has about 98,000 clones; 70% to 90% are singletons. Details on this clone: Its target is not known. Different DNA sequences within this sample yield the same CDR3.

Donors came from a validation cohort of 90 to 150 subjects, distinct from the first 666-subject cohort. The clonotype comes from a woman in her thirties in good health and CMV-seronegative. The specimen was PBMCs.

The CDR3, as DNA: TGCGCCAGCAGCCAAGATCGGAACACTGAAGCTTTCTTT. Its protein is CASSQDRNTEAFF. The chain employs TRBV4-3 and TRBJ1-1, with no clear D. This CDR3 has 13 residues. CDR1 and CDR2 (germline): LGHNA, YSLEER. The V end lost 0 bases, the J end lost 1 base, and 3 bases lay between the germline ends.